The 10 T cell receptor beta chains reported below all come from one sample, sequenced in a study of T cells in Graves' hyperthyroidism and ophthalmopathy. Amplification of TCR beta CDR3 regions used RNA as the template. TCR CDR3 underwent first-round RT-PCR with the HTBI primer set. TCRdb ran MiXCR on the multiplex PCR reads and lists one entry per CDR3 protein. In the table there are fewer than 450,000 distinct CDR3 sequences, about an eighth of which are singletons. The sample taken for sequencing was blood. The receptor source for this set is a man in his fifties or sixties with Graves' ophthalmopathy.

This clonotype has only a few counts. The rearrangement links TRBV24-1 to TRBJ1-3; D ambiguous. CDR1 KGHDR and CDR2 SFDVKD come from the germline V gene. This CDR3 spans 11 amino acids. The germline V and J ends were trimmed by 5 bases and 3 bases, with 1 base remaining between them. CDR3 loop: CATSVGNTIYF. The CDR3 DNA reads TGTGCCACCAGTGTTGGAAACACCATATATTTT.

This clonotype was picked up many times. This chain uses TRBV18 with TRBJ1-2; the D is unclear. V lost 3 bases to trimming and J lost 1 base, with 6 bases between them. The CDR3 is made up of 13 amino acids. CDR1 KGHSH and CDR2 LQKENI come from the germline V gene. The CDR3 spells CASSPDVNYGYTF. In DNA form, the CDR3 reads TGTGCCAGCTCACCGGACGTTAACTATGGCTACACCTTC.

This clonotype came up a few times. CDR3 sequence (DNA): TGTGCCACCAGTGACTCCCCCGGGACTAGCGGAGCGATAAATGAGCAGTTCTTC. Amino acids: CATSDSPGTSGAINEQFF. V and J are TRBV24-1 and TRBJ2-1; 11 positions agree with TRBD2. In germline, CDR1 is KGHDR, CDR2 SFDVKD. The CDR3 spans 18 residues. V shed 4 bases, J shed 7 bases, and the junction held 14 bases outside the gene matches.

The V and J genes are TRBV10-2 and TRBJ2-7; TRBD2 agrees at 8 bases. Trimming at V came to 0 bases and at J to 3 bases, leaving 10 bases not matched to a gene. The CDR3 covers 17 residues. Germline assignment: CDR1 WSHSY and CDR2 SAAADI. For the CDR3, the DNA is TGCGCCAGCAGTGAGTCTAGGAGCGGGAGCTGGGTCTACGAGCAGTACTTC. Translating it yields CASSESRSGSWVYEQYF.

This clonotype has a count of ten or more. The chain joins TRBV3-1 to TRBJ1-3; the match to TRBD1 covers 9 bases. CDR1 is LGHDT, CDR2 YNNKEL, per germline (reference sequence). V gave up 3 bases and J gave up 5 bases; unmatched junction bases: 5. The CDR3 has 15 residues. Here the CDR3 DNA reads TGTGCCAGCAGCCATCCAGGGACAGGGAGAAACACCATATATTTT. The encoded protein is CASSHPGTGRNTIYF.

In this sample, this clonotype turned up many times. The rearrangement joins TRBV5-1 to TRBJ2-3; D assignment may be TRBD1 or TRBD2 (5 bases each). V lost 0 bases and J lost 1, with 6 bases in between. Germline CDR1 reads SGHRS; CDR2 reads YFSETQ. The CDR3 has 14 amino acids. The CDR3 coding sequence is TGCGCCAGCAGCTTGGGAGGGGGCACAGATACGCAGTATTTT. Translating it yields CASSLGGGTDTQYF.

CDR3 sequence reads: CASSWGSPEAFF. The CDR3 coding sequence is TGTGCCAGTTCGTGGGGGTCCCCTGAAGCTTTCTTT. The V and J genes are TRBV19 and TRBJ1-1, with a possible D match to TRBD1 (5 bases). There are 12 residues in the CDR3. Trimming removed 8 bases at V and 6 bases at J, with 13 bases between. Per the germline V gene, CDR1 is LNHDA and CDR2 is SQIVND (reference sequence).

This clonotype was recorded a few times. At one boundary the junction diverges from the germline segment, which might be a read error. The V gene is TRBV5-1, the J gene TRBJ2-1, with D maybe TRBD2 (6 bases). The CDR3 is 15 residues long. Germline V CDR1 and CDR2: SGHRS, YFSETQ. CDR3 sequence: CASSSEGRSNNGQFF. DNA of the CDR3: TGCGCCAGCAGCTCTGAGGGGAGGTCGAACAATGGGCAGTTCTTC.

As concerns this clonotype: A single base separates this from a much larger clone, so it may be a read error. The chain carries TRBV12-3 or TRBV12-4 and TRBJ1-2; D unclear. This CDR3 region has 12 residues. V lost 5 bases and J lost 8, with 12 bases in between. CDR3 DNA: TGTGCCAGCAGTGACACCCGGGAGGGCTACACCTTC. It yields the protein CASSDTREGYTF.

This clonotype appeared many times. The chain recombines TRBV20-1 with TRBJ2-7; 11 bases are a match to TRBD2. There are 14 residues in the CDR3. From germline, CDR1 is DFQATT and CDR2 SNEGSKA (reference sequence). CDR3 in amino acids: CSVGISGRAYEQYF. CDR3 DNA sequence: TGCAGCGTGGGAATTAGCGGGAGGGCCTACGAGCAGTACTTC.